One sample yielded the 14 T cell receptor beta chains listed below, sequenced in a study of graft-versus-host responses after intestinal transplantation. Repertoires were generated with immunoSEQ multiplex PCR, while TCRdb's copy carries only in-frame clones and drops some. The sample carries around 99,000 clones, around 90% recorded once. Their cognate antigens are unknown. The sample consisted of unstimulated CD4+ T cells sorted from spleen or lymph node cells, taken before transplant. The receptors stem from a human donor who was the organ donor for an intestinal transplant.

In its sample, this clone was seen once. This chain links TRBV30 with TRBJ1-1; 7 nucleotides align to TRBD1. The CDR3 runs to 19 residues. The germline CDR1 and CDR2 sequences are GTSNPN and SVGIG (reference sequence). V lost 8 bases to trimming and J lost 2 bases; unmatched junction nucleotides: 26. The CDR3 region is CAGLTYLDRVAFGNTEAFF. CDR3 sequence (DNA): TGTGCCGGACTAACCTACCTTGACAGGGTTGCCTTTGGAAACACTGAAGCTTTCTTT.

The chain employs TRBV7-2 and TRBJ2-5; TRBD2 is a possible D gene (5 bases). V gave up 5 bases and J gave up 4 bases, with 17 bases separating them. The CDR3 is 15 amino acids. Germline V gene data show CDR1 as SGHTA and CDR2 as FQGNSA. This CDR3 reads CASSRSAMAGETQYF. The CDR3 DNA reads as TGTGCCAGCAGCCGTTCGGCGATGGCGGGAGAGACCCAGTACTTC.

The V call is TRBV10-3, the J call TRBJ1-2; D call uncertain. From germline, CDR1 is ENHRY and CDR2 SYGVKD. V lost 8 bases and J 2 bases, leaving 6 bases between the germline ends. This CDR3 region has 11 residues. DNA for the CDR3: TGTGCCATCGGGCAGAACTATGGCTACACCTTC. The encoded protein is CAIGQNYGYTF.

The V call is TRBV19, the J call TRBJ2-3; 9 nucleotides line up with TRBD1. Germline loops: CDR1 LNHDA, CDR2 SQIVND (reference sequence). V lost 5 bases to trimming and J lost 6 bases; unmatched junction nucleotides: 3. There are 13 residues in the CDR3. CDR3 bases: TGTGCCAGTAGTGCCACAGGGGGCGATACGCAGTATTTT. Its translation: CASSATGGDTQYF.

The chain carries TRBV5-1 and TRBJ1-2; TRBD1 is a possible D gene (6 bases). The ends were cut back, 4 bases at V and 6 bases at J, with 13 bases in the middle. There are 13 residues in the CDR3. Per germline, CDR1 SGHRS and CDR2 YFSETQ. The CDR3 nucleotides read TGCGCCAGCAGCCCCACCTACAGGGATGGCTACACCTTC. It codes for CASSPTYRDGYTF.

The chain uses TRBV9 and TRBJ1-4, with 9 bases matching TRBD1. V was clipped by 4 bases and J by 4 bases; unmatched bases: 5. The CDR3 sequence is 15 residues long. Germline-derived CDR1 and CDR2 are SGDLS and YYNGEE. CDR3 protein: CASSPWTGVNEKLFF. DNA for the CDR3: TGTGCCAGCAGCCCCTGGACAGGGGTTAATGAAAAACTGTTTTTT.

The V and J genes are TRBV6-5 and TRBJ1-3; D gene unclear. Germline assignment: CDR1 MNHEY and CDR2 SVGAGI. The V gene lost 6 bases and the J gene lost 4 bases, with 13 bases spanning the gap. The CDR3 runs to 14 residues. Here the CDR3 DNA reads TGTGCCAGCAGCCGCTCAGTTTTCGGAAACACCATATATTTT. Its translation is CASSRSVFGNTIYF.

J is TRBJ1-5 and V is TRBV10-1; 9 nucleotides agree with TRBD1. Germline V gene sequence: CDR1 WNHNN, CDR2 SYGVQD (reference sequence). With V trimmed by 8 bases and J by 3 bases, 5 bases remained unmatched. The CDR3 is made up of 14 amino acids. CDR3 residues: CASWDRVYNQPQHF. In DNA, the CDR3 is TGCGCCAGCTGGGACAGGGTCTACAATCAGCCCCAGCATTTT.

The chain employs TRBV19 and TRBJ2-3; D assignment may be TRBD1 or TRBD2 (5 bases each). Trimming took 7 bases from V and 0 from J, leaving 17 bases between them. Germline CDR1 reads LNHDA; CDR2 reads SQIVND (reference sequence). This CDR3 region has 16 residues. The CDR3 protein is CASKGSAVSSTDTQYF. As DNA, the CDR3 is TGTGCCAGTAAGGGGAGCGCAGTATCTAGCACAGATACGCAGTATTTT.

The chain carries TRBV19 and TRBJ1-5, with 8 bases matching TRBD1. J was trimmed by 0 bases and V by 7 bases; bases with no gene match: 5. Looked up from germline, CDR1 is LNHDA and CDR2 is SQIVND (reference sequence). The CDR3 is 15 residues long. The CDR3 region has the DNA TGTGCCAGTATGGACAGGGCGCATAGCAATCAGCCCCAGCATTTT. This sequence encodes CASMDRAHSNQPQHF.

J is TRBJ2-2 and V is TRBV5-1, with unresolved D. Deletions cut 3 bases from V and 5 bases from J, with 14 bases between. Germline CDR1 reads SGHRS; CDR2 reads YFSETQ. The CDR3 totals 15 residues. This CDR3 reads CASSWPFRGTGELFF. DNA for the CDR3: TGCGCCAGCAGCTGGCCTTTTCGCGGAACCGGGGAGCTGTTTTTT.

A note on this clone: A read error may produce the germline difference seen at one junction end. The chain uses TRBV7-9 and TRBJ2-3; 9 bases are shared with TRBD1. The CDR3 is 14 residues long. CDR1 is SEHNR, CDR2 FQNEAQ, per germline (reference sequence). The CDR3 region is CASRAPQGAVQAAF. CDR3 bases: TGTGCCAGCAGAGCTCCACAGGGGGCGGTTCAAGCGGCATTT.

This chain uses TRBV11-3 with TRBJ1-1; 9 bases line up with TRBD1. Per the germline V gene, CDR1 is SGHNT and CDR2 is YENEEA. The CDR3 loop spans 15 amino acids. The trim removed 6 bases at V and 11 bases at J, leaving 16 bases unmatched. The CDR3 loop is CASRYPQGALFPAFF. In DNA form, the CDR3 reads TGTGCCAGCAGATATCCACAGGGGGCACTTTTTCCCGCTTTCTTT.

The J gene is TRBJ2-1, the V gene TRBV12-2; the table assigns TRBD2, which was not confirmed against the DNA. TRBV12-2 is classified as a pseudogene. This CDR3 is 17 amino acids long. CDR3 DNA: TGTGCAAGTCGCCCTGGATTGATACTAGCGGCCTACAATGAGCAGTTCTTC. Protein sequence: CASRPGLILAAYNEQFF.